The 27 T cell receptor beta chains listed next were all sequenced from one sample in a study of blood T cell repertoires in COVID-19. Assay: immunoSEQ multiplex PCR; the TCRdb copy retains only in-frame clones and omits some. The sample holds about 230,000 clones, approximately 84% seen once. Sequencing was done on a sample of peripheral blood. The receptors stem from a man aged 40-50 years with acute or convalescent COVID-19.

This clone appeared a single time. At one end, the junction sequence differs from germline, possibly due to a read error. J is TRBJ2-6 and V is TRBV7-2, with no clear D. The CDR3 sequence is 12 residues long. Per germline, CDR1 SGHTA and CDR2 FQGNSA. Here the CDR3 DNA reads TGTGCCAGCGGCTCTCGGGCCAACGTCCTGACTTTC. This codes for CASGSRANVLTF.

The V gene is TRBV4-1, the J gene TRBJ2-1, with 10 nucleotides matching TRBD1. Germline CDR1 is MGHRA and CDR2 is YSYEKL. V shed 2 bases, J shed 2 bases, and the junction held 9 bases outside the gene matches. The CDR3 contains 18 residues. The CDR3, as DNA: TGCGCCAGCAGCCAATCGTTTTCCGGGACAGGGGCCTACAATGAGCAGTTCTTC. Translation gives CASSQSFSGTGAYNEQFF.

The chain uses TRBV7-8 and TRBJ1-5; D unclear. V dropped 7 bases and J dropped 5 bases, with 12 bases sitting between them. Germline CDR1 is SGHVS and CDR2 is FQNEAQ. The CDR3 sequence is 13 residues long. The CDR3 DNA is TGTGCCAGCACCCAAGGGAGGGATCAGCCCCAGCATTTT. Translation gives CASTQGRDQPQHF. Complete variable domain (other parts from reference TRBV7-8 and TRBJ1-5): GAGVSQSPRYKVAKRGQDVALRCDPISGHVSLFWYQQALGQGPEFLTYFQNEAQLDKSGLPSDRFFAERPEGSVSTLKIQRTQQEDSAVYLCASTQGRDQPQHFGDGTRLSIL.

This clone was seen a handful of times. V usage is TRBV12-3 or TRBV12-4 and J usage is TRBJ1-2; no reliable D call. The CDR3 spans 11 residues. Trimming pared 8 bases from V and 8 bases from J, leaving 12 bases between. The CDR3 coding sequence is TGTGCCAGCGGCTCGAGCGCCGGCTACACCTTC. Translating gives CASGSSAGYTF.

The V gene is TRBV28, the J gene TRBJ1-6; 11 bases agree with TRBD1. The CDR3 covers 15 residues. Per the germline V gene, CDR1 is MDHEN and CDR2 is SYDVKM. The V gene end was trimmed by 2 bases and the J gene end by 10 bases; junction bases not matched to a gene: 4. CDR3 in DNA: TGTGCCAGCAGTTTACGGGACAGGGGGGGATCACCCCTCCACTTT. Translated, it gives CASSLRDRGGSPLHF.

This clone turned up a few times. The chain employs TRBV7-8 and TRBJ1-1; D gene ambiguous. Per the germline V gene, CDR1 is SGHVS and CDR2 is FQNEAQ. This CDR3 comprises 16 residues. V lost 2 bases and J lost 1, with 14 bases in between. CDR3 loop: CASSLSARPGNTEAFF. The CDR3 DNA follows: TGTGCCAGCAGCTTATCGGCCCGTCCAGGGAACACTGAAGCTTTCTTT.

The chain links TRBV12-3 or TRBV12-4 to TRBJ1-1; tentatively, D is TRBD1 (5 bases). The CDR3 spans 13 residues. The ends were cut back, 3 bases at V and 11 bases at J, with 16 bases in the middle. Here the CDR3 DNA reads TGTGCCAGCAGTTTTTGGGACGGCGGAGGGGCTTTCTTT. Translating it yields CASSFWDGGGAFF.

The CDR3 DNA is TGTGCCAGTAGAAGAAACGGAGGGGATGAAGCTTTCTTT. This gives the protein CASRRNGGDEAFF. The V gene is TRBV19, the J gene TRBJ1-1; D is possibly TRBD1 (5 bases). The CDR3 is 13 amino acids. Between the trimmed V and J ends, which lost 6 bases and 7 bases, there was a span of 15 bases. The germline V gene encodes CDR1 LNHDA and CDR2 SQIVND (reference sequence).

This chain connects TRBV10-3 to TRBJ2-1, with TRBD2 matching over 7 bases. The CDR3 loop spans 15 amino acids. Germline V lookup: CDR1 ENHRY, CDR2 SYGVKD. V dropped 7 bases and J dropped 3; count of bases not matched to a gene: 9. The CDR3 loop reads CAITETSVGYNEQFF. The CDR3 DNA sequence: TGTGCCATCACAGAAACTAGCGTTGGCTACAATGAGCAGTTCTTC.

This chain connects TRBV15 to TRBJ2-4; D call uncertain. Between the trimmed V and J ends, which lost 1 base and 0 bases, there was a span of 7 bases. The CDR3 contains 15 residues. Germline assignment: CDR1 LNHNV and CDR2 YYDKDF (reference sequence). CDR3 residues: CATSRVVTAKNIQYF. CDR3 sequence (DNA): TGTGCCACCAGCAGAGTAGTTACAGCCAAAAACATTCAGTACTTC.

The chain has TRBV27 and TRBJ2-3; a weak D match, TRBD2 (6 bases). V lost 1 base to trimming and J lost 0 bases, with 11 bases between them. The CDR3 runs to 16 residues. Germline CDR1 and CDR2: MNHEY and SMNVEV (reference sequence). CDR3: CASSLLGRGSTDTQYF. Written as DNA, the CDR3 is TGTGCCAGCAGTTTATTAGGCCGGGGGAGCACAGATACGCAGTATTTT.

V and J are TRBV2 and TRBJ2-1; 7 bases fit TRBD2. The germline gives CDR1 SNHLY, CDR2 FYNNEI. This CDR3 contains 14 residues. V shed 4 bases and J 6 bases; nucleotides not matched to a gene: 6. The CDR3 nucleotides are TGTGCCAGCAGTGCGGGGGAGGGCGCCAATGAGCAGTTCTTC. Residues: CASSAGEGANEQFF.

The rearrangement links TRBV7-2 to TRBJ2-2; D is perhaps TRBD2 (6 bases). Looked up from germline, CDR1 is SGHTA and CDR2 is FQGNSA. V gave up 6 bases and J gave up 1 base, with 12 bases separating them. The CDR3 sequence is 15 residues long. CDR3 protein: CASRSNGRNTGELFF. The CDR3 DNA reads as TGTGCCAGCAGATCGAACGGGAGGAACACCGGGGAGCTGTTTTTT.

CDR3 residues: CAIGHRTDTEAFF. For the CDR3, the DNA is TGTGCCATCGGACACCGAACGGACACTGAAGCTTTCTTT. V gene TRBV10-3 combines with J gene TRBJ1-1, with D possibly being TRBD1 (5 bases). Germline-derived CDR1 and CDR2 are ENHRY and SYGVKD. This CDR3 has 13 residues. V gave up 8 bases and J gave up 3 bases, with 13 bases separating them.

This clone was seen a single time. This rearrangement joins TRBV6-1 to TRBJ2-7; D not resolved. V lost 5 bases, J lost 2 bases, and 7 bases lay in between. This CDR3 has 12 residues. CDR1 is MNHNS and CDR2 is SASEGT in the germline V gene. The CDR3 region is CASSKDTYEQYF. For the CDR3, the DNA is TGTGCCAGCAGTAAAGATACCTACGAGCAGTACTTC.

The V gene is TRBV11-2, the J gene TRBJ2-5, with a weak D call TRBD2 (5 bases). There are 15 residues in the CDR3. The V end was cut by 1 base, the J end by 2 bases, with 11 bases between. Germline V gives CDR1 SGHAT, CDR2 FQNNGV. The chain's CDR3 is CASSLGERTQETQYF. Here the CDR3 DNA reads TGTGCCAGCAGCTTAGGAGAGCGGACTCAAGAGACCCAGTACTTC.

CDR3: CASGLGTGANTEAFF. The DNA of the CDR3 is TGTGCTAGTGGCCTTGGGACAGGGGCGAACACTGAAGCTTTCTTT. V is TRBV12-5 and J is TRBJ1-1; 10 positions match TRBD1. J was trimmed by 1 base and V by 6 bases; bases with no gene match: 5. Germline CDR1 is LGHNT and CDR2 is FRNRAP. The CDR3 is 15 residues long.

The CDR3 DNA reads TGTGCCAGCAGTGTCACGACACAGGGGAACACTGAAGCTTTCTTT. Protein product: CASSVTTQGNTEAFF. The chain uses TRBV28 and TRBJ1-1; tentative D call: TRBD1 (6 bases). Trimming shortened V by 5 bases and J by 1 base, and 14 bases separated the two germline ends. Germline loops: CDR1 MDHEN, CDR2 SYDVKM. CDR3 length: 15 residues.

The chain couples TRBV9 to TRBJ2-7; 7 nucleotides match TRBD2. Germline V gene lookup returns CDR1 SGDLS and CDR2 YYNGEE. Trimming removed 4 bases from V and 2 bases from J; junction bases left unmatched: 6. The CDR3 is 14 amino acids. CDR3: CASSPRGLAYEQYF. CDR3 in DNA: TGTGCCAGCAGCCCGCGGGGGTTGGCCTACGAGCAGTACTTC.

This clone was counted once. This chain joins TRBV3-1 (or the pseudogene TRBV3-2) and TRBJ1-1, with D hard to call. In germline, CDR1 is LGHDT, CDR2 YNNKEL (reference sequence). Trimming removed 0 bases from V and 6 bases from J, with 14 bases in between. The CDR3 is 15 residues long. As DNA, the CDR3 is TGTGCCAGCAGCCAAGATGGCCGTTCTGTCTCTGAAGCTTTCTTT. Translating gives CASSQDGRSVSEAFF.

The chain couples TRBV11-2 to TRBJ2-3; 8 positions match TRBD1. The ends lost 6 bases at V and 5 bases at J; junction bases unmatched: 10. Germline-derived CDR1 and CDR2 are SGHAT and FQNNGV. CDR3 length equals 15 residues. CDR3 region: CASSPSGGWGDTQYF. The CDR3 nucleotides are TGTGCCAGCAGTCCCTCAGGGGGCTGGGGAGATACGCAGTATTTT.

J is TRBJ1-2 and V is TRBV14, with TRBD1 matching over 11 bases. The CDR3 runs to 14 residues. J lost 5 bases, V lost 4 bases, and 3 bases had no gene match. Germline lookup yields CDR1 SGHDN and CDR2 FVKESK. CDR3 region: CASSPDRGLYGYTF. CDR3 bases: TGTGCCAGCAGCCCGGACAGGGGGCTATATGGCTACACCTTC.

The chain employs TRBV18 and TRBJ2-1; 9 bases are shared with TRBD1. This CDR3 has 14 residues. CDR1 is KGHSH, CDR2 LQKENI, per germline. The trim removed 5 bases at V and 4 bases at J, leaving 3 bases unmatched. The CDR3 region has the DNA TGTGCCAGCTCATCCGGACAGGGGTACAATGAGCAGTTCTTC. As protein: CASSSGQGYNEQFF.

This clone was recorded once. The chain recombines TRBV10-3 with TRBJ1-1; a weak D match, TRBD1 (5 bases). The V end was cut by 8 bases, the J end by 1 base, with 5 bases between. Per the germline V gene, CDR1 is ENHRY and CDR2 is SYGVKD. The CDR3 totals 11 residues. CDR3 nucleotides: TGTGCCATCGGACAGAACACTGAAGCTTTCTTT. The encoded protein is CAIGQNTEAFF.

This chain links TRBV6-5 with TRBJ2-7, with TRBD1 as a possible D gene (6 bases). This CDR3 is 13 amino acids long. V lost 7 bases and J 6 bases, leaving 16 bases between the germline ends. Germline values: CDR1 MNHEY, CDR2 SVGAGI. The CDR3 protein is CASTSGEMSEQYF. CDR3 DNA: TGTGCCAGCACCTCAGGGGAAATGAGCGAGCAGTACTTC.

This clone showed up just once. The chain uses TRBV6-6 and TRBJ2-7; D not certain. Germline V gives CDR1 MNHNY, CDR2 SVGAGI (reference sequence). This CDR3 region has 14 residues. V lost 1 base to trimming and J lost 3 bases, with 10 bases between them. For the CDR3, the DNA is TGTGCCAGCAGTTACTTGGCAGATAACTACGAGCAGTACTTC. The encoded protein is CASSYLADNYEQYF.

The V gene is TRBV18, the J gene TRBJ2-5; D is perhaps TRBD2 (7 bases). Germline lookup yields CDR1 KGHSH and CDR2 LQKENI. The germline V and J ends were trimmed by 2 bases and 5 bases, with 12 bases remaining between them. The CDR3 sequence is 14 residues long. In DNA, the CDR3 is TGTGCCAGCTCACCATCTAGGGGGGGCGAGACCCAGTACTTC. This codes for CASSPSRGGETQYF.